The 31 T cell receptor beta chains presented below share a single source sample, sequenced in a study of blood T cell repertoires in COVID-19. Sequencing was performed with immunoSEQ multiplex PCR; in TCRdb, only in-frame clones are kept and a portion is missing. Seen here are over 75,000 clones, approximately 87% observed once, and the top ten hold over 10%. Sequencing input: peripheral blood. These receptors all stem from a human donor in a cohort sampled during active COVID-19.

V and J are TRBV5-5 and TRBJ2-7, with 9 bases lining up with TRBD1. CDR3 length: 14 amino acids. V was clipped by 3 bases and J by 1 base; unmatched bases: 2. Germline V gene sequence: CDR1 SGHKS, CDR2 YYEKEE (reference sequence). This CDR3 is CASSSGTGSYEQYF. As DNA, the CDR3 is TGTGCCAGCAGCTCTGGGACAGGGTCCTACGAGCAGTACTTC.

Comments on this clone: This CDR3 is also generated by other DNA sequences in the sample. This sequence joins TRBV29-1 and TRBJ1-2; 9 positions match TRBD1. This CDR3 region has 14 residues. V was clipped by 6 bases and J by 1 base; unmatched bases: 6. Per the germline V gene, CDR1 is SQVTM and CDR2 is ANQGSEA. The CDR3 reads CSVARTGVNYGYTF. The DNA of the CDR3 is TGCAGCGTCGCCAGGACAGGGGTTAACTATGGCTACACCTTC.

This chain uses TRBV5-4 with TRBJ1-6; TRBD1 matches 8 bases. V was pared by 0 bases and J by 10 bases, with 6 bases of the junction left unmatched. The germline gives CDR1 SGHNT, CDR2 YYREEE (reference sequence). CDR3 length: 15 residues. The CDR3 bases are TGTGCCAGCAGCTTGGTGACAGGGGTCGGGTCACCCCTCCACTTT. Its translation: CASSLVTGVGSPLHF.

The rearrangement uses TRBV5-6 and TRBJ2-7; 12 nucleotides align to TRBD2. Losses at the gene ends were 1 base for V and 7 bases for J; bases not matched to a gene: 9. CDR1 and CDR2 (germline): SGHDT, YYEEEE. The CDR3 length is 16 residues. In nucleotides, the CDR3 is TGTGCCAGCAGCTTGAAAGTTAGACTAGCGGGAGAAGAGCAGTACTTC. Translation: CASSLKVRLAGEEQYF.

This chain joins TRBV5-4 and TRBJ2-1; 10 nucleotides align to TRBD1. After removal of 3 bases from V and 10 bases from J, the junction contained 10 bases not matched to a gene. CDR3 length: 15 amino acids. CDR1 is SGHNT and CDR2 is YYREEE in the germline V gene (reference sequence). The CDR3 coding sequence is TGTGCCAGCAGCTCTGCCGGGACAGGGGCTGTCGAGCAGTTCTTC. This translates into CASSSAGTGAVEQFF.

This clone appeared a single time. The J gene is TRBJ1-1, the V gene TRBV28; TRBD1 matches at 7 bases. V shed 1 base, J shed 0 bases, and the junction held 5 bases outside the gene matches. The germline V gene encodes CDR1 MDHEN and CDR2 SYDVKM. The CDR3 loop spans 16 amino acids. DNA of the CDR3: TGTGCCAGCAGTTTATTGGGACAGAGCATGAACACTGAAGCTTTCTTT. Its protein product is CASSLLGQSMNTEAFF.

The rearrangement joins TRBV5-4 to TRBJ2-1; 11 nucleotides align to TRBD1. The CDR3 has 15 amino acids. The germline V gene has CDR1 SGHNT and CDR2 YYREEE (reference sequence). V gave up 3 bases and J gave up 3 bases; unmatched junction bases: 2. The CDR3: CASSSGTGGYNEQFF. Written as DNA, the CDR3 is TGTGCCAGCAGCTCCGGGACAGGGGGCTACAATGAGCAGTTCTTC.

The V call is TRBV7-3, the J call TRBJ2-1; 10 nucleotides agree with TRBD2. The trim removed 2 bases at V and 7 bases at J, leaving 8 bases unmatched. CDR1 is SGHTA and CDR2 is FQGTGA in the germline V gene. The CDR3 has 16 residues. The CDR3 coding sequence is TGTGCCAGCAGCTTAGGGAGCGGGAGGGCCCTTAATGAGCAGTTCTTC. Its translation: CASSLGSGRALNEQFF.

CDR3 bases: TGTGCCAGTAGTACGGGCGGGAGCCCAGATACGCAGTATTTT. It translates to CASSTGGSPDTQYF. This chain connects TRBV19 to TRBJ2-3; 7 bases map to TRBD2. The germline V gene encodes CDR1 LNHDA and CDR2 SQIVND (reference sequence). CDR3 length equals 14 residues. The junction had 5 bases not matched to a gene; V was cut back by 4 bases and J by 4 bases.

This clone was seen only once. The gene calls are TRBV15 and TRBJ1-2, with a tentative D call TRBD1 (5 bases). The CDR3 contains 18 residues. The germline V gene encodes CDR1 LNHNV and CDR2 YYDKDF (reference sequence). Between the trimmed V and J ends, which lost 0 bases and 6 bases, there was a span of 23 bases. The CDR3 loop reads CATSRDRVRVSSLDGYTF. The DNA of the CDR3 is TGTGCCACCAGCAGAGACAGGGTCAGGGTTTCGTCGTTGGATGGCTACACCTTC. Full variable domain (missing parts from reference TRBV15 and TRBJ1-2): DAMVIQNPRYQVTQFGKPVTLSCSQTLNHNVMYWYQQKSSQAPKLLFHYYDKDFNNEADTPDNFQSRRPNTSFCFLDIRSPGLGDTAMYLCATSRDRVRVSSLDGYTFGSGTRLTVV.

This clone came up once. The genes are TRBV21-1 and TRBJ1-3; the table's D call, TRBD1, has no DNA check behind it. TRBV21-1 is noted as a pseudogene. The CDR3 length is 18 residues. CDR3 in DNA: TGTGCCAGCAGCAAAGCTTCGGGCAGGGTCTTACTTGGAAACACCATATATTTT. It yields the protein CASSKASGRVLLGNTIYF.

This clone turned up a few times. V usage is TRBV7-6 and J usage is TRBJ2-5; D gene ambiguous. The germline V gene encodes CDR1 SGHVS and CDR2 FNYEAQ. This CDR3 is 15 amino acids long. V was cut by 0 bases and J by 2 bases, with 10 bases left in between. In DNA, the CDR3 is TGTGCCAGCAGCTTAGCGGTTGCTAGTCAAGAGACCCAGTACTTC. It yields the protein CASSLAVASQETQYF.

This chain uses TRBV7-2 with TRBJ2-5; 12 bases match TRBD2. With 1 base clipped from V and 6 bases from J, the junction kept 6 bases outside the gene matches. The CDR3 extends over 16 amino acids. Germline assignment: CDR1 SGHTA and CDR2 FQGNSA. As DNA, the CDR3 is TGTGCCAGCAGCTTAGTGTCTAGCGGGAGGGCCAAGACCCAGTACTTC. Encoded protein: CASSLVSSGRAKTQYF. Complete variable domain (other parts from reference TRBV7-2 and TRBJ2-5): GAGVSQSPSNKVTEKGKDVELRCDPISGHTALYWYRQSLGQGLEFLIYFQGNSAPDKSGLPSDRFSAERTGGSVSTLTIQRTQQEDSAVYLCASSLVSSGRAKTQYFGPGTRLLVL.

The chain recombines TRBV27 with TRBJ1-5; TRBD1 might be the D (5 bases). The germline gives CDR1 MNHEY, CDR2 SMNVEV (reference sequence). This CDR3 region has 16 residues. Trimming stripped 2 bases from V and 0 bases from J, with 11 bases between. The CDR3 region has the DNA TGTGCCAGCAGTTTACAGGGACTTTATAGCAATCAGCCCCAGCATTTT. Residues: CASSLQGLYSNQPQHF.

The V and J genes are TRBV6-6 and TRBJ1-4; 8 bases fit TRBD1. With V trimmed by 8 bases and J by 8 bases, 10 bases remained unmatched. Germline CDR1 and CDR2: MNHNY and SVGAGI (reference sequence). This CDR3 has 14 residues. The chain's CDR3 is CASYEQGGREKLFF. In nucleotides, the CDR3 is TGTGCCAGCTATGAACAGGGGGGTCGGGAAAAACTGTTTTTT.

The gene calls are TRBV7-2 and TRBJ2-2, with a possible D match to TRBD1 (6 bases). The CDR3 totals 15 residues. Germline values: CDR1 SGHTA, CDR2 FQGNSA. V dropped 5 bases and J dropped 5 bases, with 15 bases sitting between them. CDR3 sequence reads: CASSKELQGTGELFF. CDR3 DNA: TGTGCCAGCAGCAAAGAACTCCAGGGGACCGGGGAGCTGTTTTTT.

The genes are TRBV4-2 and TRBJ2-3; D gene ambiguous. Trimming shortened V by 1 base and J by 6 bases, and 17 bases separated the two germline ends. Germline loops: CDR1 LGHNA, CDR2 YNFKEQ. The CDR3 runs to 16 residues. CDR3 loop: CASSQGLARGSDTQYF. CDR3 in DNA: TGTGCCAGCAGCCAAGGCTTAGCCAGAGGATCGGATACGCAGTATTTT.

This sequence joins TRBV19 and TRBJ2-7; a possible D gene is TRBD1 (5 bases). CDR3 length: 12 amino acids. Germline V gene sequence: CDR1 LNHDA, CDR2 SQIVND (reference sequence). V lost 3 bases and J lost 5, with 8 bases in between. CDR3 bases: TGTGCCAGTAGTATTACCAGGGACGAGCAGTACTTC. Its protein product is CASSITRDEQYF.

CDR3 sequence reads: CASSIRDSQYEQYF. The DNA for the CDR3 is TGTGCCAGTAGCATTCGGGACAGCCAGTACGAGCAGTACTTC. The chain combines TRBV19 with TRBJ2-7, with TRBD1 identical over 7 bases. This CDR3 is 14 amino acids long. Germline CDR1 reads LNHDA; CDR2 reads SQIVND (reference sequence). The trim removed 6 bases at V and 4 bases at J, leaving 9 bases unmatched.

DNA for the CDR3: TGTGCCAGCAGTTCGACAGGGGGCGCCATTGGCTACACCTTC. This sequence encodes CASSSTGGAIGYTF. V usage is TRBV28 and J usage is TRBJ1-2; 10 bases match TRBD1. The V gene end was trimmed by 4 bases and the J gene end by 7 bases; junction bases not matched to a gene: 6. The V gene's germline CDR1 is MDHEN and CDR2 SYDVKM. The CDR3 is 14 amino acids.

The genes are TRBV19 and TRBJ1-1; 7 bases line up with TRBD1. V shed 7 bases and J 3 bases; nucleotides not matched to a gene: 11. This CDR3 comprises 15 residues. Germline V lookup: CDR1 LNHDA, CDR2 SQIVND (reference sequence). The CDR3 protein is CASTSYRGFDTEAFF. The CDR3 region has the DNA TGTGCCAGTACCAGCTACAGGGGATTCGACACTGAAGCTTTCTTT.

V gene TRBV3-1 (or the pseudogene TRBV3-2) combines with J gene TRBJ2-6, with a tentative D call TRBD1 (7 bases). The CDR3 extends over 19 amino acids. Trimming shortened V by 1 base and J by 0 bases, and 16 bases separated the two germline ends. CDR1 and CDR2 (germline): LGHDT, YNNKEL (reference sequence). The CDR3 sequence: CASSQGYQGGRSGANVLTF. CDR3 nucleotide sequence: TGTGCCAGCAGCCAAGGGTATCAGGGGGGCCGCTCTGGGGCCAACGTCCTGACTTTC.

The V call is TRBV5-1, the J call TRBJ2-7; D is undetermined. CDR1 and CDR2 from the germline V gene are SGHRS and YFSETQ. The CDR3 length is 14 residues. V lost 1 base to trimming and J lost 5 bases, with 13 bases between them. CDR3 sequence (DNA): TGCGCCAGCAGCTTGTGGCAGAACGTGGACGAGCAGTACTTC. It translates to CASSLWQNVDEQYF. The whole variable domain, filled in from reference TRBV5-1 and TRBJ2-7, reads KAGVTQTPRYLIKTRGQQVTLSCSPISGHRSVSWYQQTPGQGLQFLFEYFSETQRNKGNFPGRFSGRQFSNSRSEMNVSTLELGDSALYLCASSLWQNVDEQYFGPGTRLTVT.

Turning to this clone: Other nucleotide sequences from this sample produce the same CDR3. This CDR3 is CASSLGFGVSGANVLTF. CDR3 coding DNA: TGCGCCAGCAGCTTGGGTTTCGGGGTTTCCGGGGCCAACGTCCTGACTTTC. The chain couples TRBV5-1 to TRBJ2-6, with D perhaps TRBD2 (5 bases). Trimming cost V 0 bases and J 4 bases, with 14 bases left between them. The CDR3 consists of 17 residues. Looked up from germline, CDR1 is SGHRS and CDR2 is YFSETQ.

The rearrangement links TRBV4-2 to TRBJ2-3; perhaps TRBD1 as D (6 bases). Germline V gene sequence: CDR1 LGHNA, CDR2 YNFKEQ. The CDR3 is 18 amino acids. Trimming stripped 1 base from V and 0 bases from J, with 17 bases between. The CDR3 nucleotides are TGTGCCAGCAGCCAAGGTCAGGGGTACGGTCAGAGCACAGATACGCAGTATTTT. Protein product: CASSQGQGYGQSTDTQYF.

This clone appeared a single time. The rearrangement joins TRBV5-4 to TRBJ2-3; a possible D gene is TRBD2 (5 bases). Germline V CDR1 and CDR2: SGHNT, YYREEE (reference sequence). This CDR3 has 14 amino acids. Trimming stripped 5 bases from V and 2 bases from J, with 12 bases between. CDR3 region: CASSSGLITDTQYF. The DNA of the CDR3 is TGTGCCAGCAGTTCCGGACTGATCACAGATACGCAGTATTTT.

The genes are TRBV5-1 and TRBJ2-5; D is perhaps TRBD1 (6 bases). The germline V gene encodes CDR1 SGHRS and CDR2 YFSETQ. This CDR3 is 16 amino acids long. V dropped 0 bases and J dropped 5 bases, with 17 bases sitting between them. In nucleotides, the CDR3 is TGCGCCAGCAGCTTGGAGACCACAGGGCTCGGGGAGACCCAGTACTTC. Its translation: CASSLETTGLGETQYF.

V is TRBV5-6 and J is TRBJ2-2; no reliable D call. The CDR3 spans 12 residues. The V gene's germline CDR1 is SGHDT and CDR2 YYEEEE. Trimming removed 6 bases at V and 1 base at J, with 4 bases between. The CDR3 DNA is TGTGCCAGCAACAAGAACACCGGGGAGCTGTTTTTT. Residues: CASNKNTGELFF.

The rearrangement joins TRBV10-3 to TRBJ1-2; D possibly corresponds to TRBD1 (6 bases). Trimming took 0 bases from V and 7 from J, leaving 12 bases between them. This CDR3 comprises 14 residues. Germline V lookup: CDR1 ENHRY, CDR2 SYGVKD. The CDR3: CAISESAGETGYTF. DNA of the CDR3: TGTGCCATCAGTGAGTCGGCAGGGGAGACTGGCTACACCTTC.

Details on this clone: The junction departs from the called germline gene at one end, perhaps through a read error. The chain combines TRBV9 with TRBJ2-3; D gene unclear. This CDR3 spans 13 amino acids. Germline-derived CDR1 and CDR2 are SGDLS and YYNGEE. CDR3 DNA: TGTGCCAGCAGCGTAGAGATCACAAATACGCAGTATTTT. It specifies CASSVEITNTQYF.

The rearrangement joins TRBV4-2 to TRBJ2-7; 7 nucleotides align to TRBD1. The J segment lost 0 bases and the V segment lost 7 bases, leaving 6 bases of the junction unmatched. CDR1 and CDR2 (germline): LGHNA, YNFKEQ. The CDR3 runs to 14 residues. This CDR3 reads CASTGTESSYEQYF. In DNA, the CDR3 is TGTGCCAGCACCGGGACAGAAAGCTCCTACGAGCAGTACTTC.